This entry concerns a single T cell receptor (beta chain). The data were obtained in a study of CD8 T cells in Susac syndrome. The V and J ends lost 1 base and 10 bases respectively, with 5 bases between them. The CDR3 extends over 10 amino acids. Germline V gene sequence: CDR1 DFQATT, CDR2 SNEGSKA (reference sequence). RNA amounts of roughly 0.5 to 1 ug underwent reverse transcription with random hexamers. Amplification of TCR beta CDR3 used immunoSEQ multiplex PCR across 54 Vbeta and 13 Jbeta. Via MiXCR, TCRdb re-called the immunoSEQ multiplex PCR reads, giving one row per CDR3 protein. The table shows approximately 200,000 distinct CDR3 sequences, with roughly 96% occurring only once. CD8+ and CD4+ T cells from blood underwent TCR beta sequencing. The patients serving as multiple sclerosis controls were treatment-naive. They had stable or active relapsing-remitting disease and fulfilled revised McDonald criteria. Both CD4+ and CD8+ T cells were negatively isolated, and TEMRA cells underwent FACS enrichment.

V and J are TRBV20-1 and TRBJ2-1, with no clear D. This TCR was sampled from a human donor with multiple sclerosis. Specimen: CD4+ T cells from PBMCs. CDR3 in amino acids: CSARAREQFF. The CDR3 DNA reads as TGCAGTGCTAGAGCCCGGGAGCAGTTCTTC.